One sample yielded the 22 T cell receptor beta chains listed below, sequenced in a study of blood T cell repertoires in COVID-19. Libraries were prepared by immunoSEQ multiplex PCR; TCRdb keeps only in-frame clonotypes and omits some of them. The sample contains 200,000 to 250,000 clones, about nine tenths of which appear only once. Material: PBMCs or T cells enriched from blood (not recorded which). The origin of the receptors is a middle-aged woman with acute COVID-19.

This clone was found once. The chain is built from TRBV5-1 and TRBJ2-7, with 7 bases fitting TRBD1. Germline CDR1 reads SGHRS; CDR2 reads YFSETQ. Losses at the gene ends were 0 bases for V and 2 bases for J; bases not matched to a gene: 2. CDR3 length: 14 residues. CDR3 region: CASSLGGTAYEQYF. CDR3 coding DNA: TGCGCCAGCAGCTTGGGTGGGACAGCCTACGAGCAGTACTTC.

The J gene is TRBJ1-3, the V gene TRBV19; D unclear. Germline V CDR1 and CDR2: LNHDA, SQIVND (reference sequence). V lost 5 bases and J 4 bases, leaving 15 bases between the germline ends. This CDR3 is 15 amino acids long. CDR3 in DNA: TGTGCCAGTAGTCCACAGCCCGGGAGCGGAAACACCATATATTTT. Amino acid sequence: CASSPQPGSGNTIYF.

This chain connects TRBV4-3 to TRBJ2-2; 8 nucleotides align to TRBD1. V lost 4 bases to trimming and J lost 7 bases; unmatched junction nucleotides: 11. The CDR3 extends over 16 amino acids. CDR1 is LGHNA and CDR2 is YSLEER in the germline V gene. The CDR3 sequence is CASSRSTGQGGGELFF. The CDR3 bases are TGCGCCAGCAGCCGTAGCACTGGACAGGGCGGCGGGGAGCTGTTTTTT.

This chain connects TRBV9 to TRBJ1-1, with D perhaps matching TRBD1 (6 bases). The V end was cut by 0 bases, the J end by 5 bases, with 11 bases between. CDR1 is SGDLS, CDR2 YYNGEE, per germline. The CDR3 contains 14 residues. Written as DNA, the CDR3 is TGTGCCAGCAGCGTAGGGGGGCGGCGAACTGAAGCTTTCTTT. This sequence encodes CASSVGGRRTEAFF. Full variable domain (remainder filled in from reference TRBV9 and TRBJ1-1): DSGVTQTPKHLITATGQRVTLRCSPRSGDLSVYWYQQSLDQGLQFLIQYYNGEERAKGNILERFSAQQFPDLHSELNLSSLELGDSALYFCASSVGGRRTEAFFGQGTRLTVV.

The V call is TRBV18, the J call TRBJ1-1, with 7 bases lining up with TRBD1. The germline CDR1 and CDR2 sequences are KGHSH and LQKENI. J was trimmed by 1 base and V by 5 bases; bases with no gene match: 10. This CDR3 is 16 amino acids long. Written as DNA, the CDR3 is TGTGCCAGCTCATTAAGACAGGGAAAGGGGAACACTGAAGCTTTCTTT. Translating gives CASSLRQGKGNTEAFF.

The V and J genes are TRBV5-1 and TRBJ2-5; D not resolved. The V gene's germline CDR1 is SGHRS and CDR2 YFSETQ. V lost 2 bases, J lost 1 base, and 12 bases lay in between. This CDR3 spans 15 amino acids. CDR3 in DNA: TGCGCCAGCAGCTTAGTAGGAGATATCCAAGAGACCCAGTACTTC. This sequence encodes CASSLVGDIQETQYF.

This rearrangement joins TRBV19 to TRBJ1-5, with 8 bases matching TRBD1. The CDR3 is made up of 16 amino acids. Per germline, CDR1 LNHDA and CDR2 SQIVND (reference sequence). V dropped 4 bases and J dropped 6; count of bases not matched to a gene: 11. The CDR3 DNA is TGTGCCAGTAGTACCCGGGGGACAGGCCGAGGTCAGCCCCAGCATTTT. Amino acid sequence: CASSTRGTGRGQPQHF. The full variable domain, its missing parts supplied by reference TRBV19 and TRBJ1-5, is DGGITQSPKYLFRKEGQNVTLSCEQNLNHDAMYWYRQDPGQGLRLIYYSQIVNDFQKGDIAEGYSVSREKKESFPLTVTSAQKNPTAFYLCASSTRGTGRGQPQHFGDGTRLSIL.

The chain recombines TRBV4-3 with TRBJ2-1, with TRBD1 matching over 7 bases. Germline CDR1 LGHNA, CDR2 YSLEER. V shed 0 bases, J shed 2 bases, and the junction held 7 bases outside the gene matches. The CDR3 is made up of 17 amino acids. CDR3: CASSQDRGQATYNEQFF. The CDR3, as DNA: TGCGCCAGCAGCCAAGACCGTGGACAGGCAACCTACAATGAGCAGTTCTTC.

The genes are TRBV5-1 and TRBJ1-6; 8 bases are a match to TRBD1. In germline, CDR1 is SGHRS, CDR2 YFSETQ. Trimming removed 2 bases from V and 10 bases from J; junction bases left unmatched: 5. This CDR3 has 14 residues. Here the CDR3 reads CASSLSGGGSPLHF. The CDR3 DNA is TGCGCCAGCAGCTTATCAGGGGGCGGCTCACCCCTCCACTTT.

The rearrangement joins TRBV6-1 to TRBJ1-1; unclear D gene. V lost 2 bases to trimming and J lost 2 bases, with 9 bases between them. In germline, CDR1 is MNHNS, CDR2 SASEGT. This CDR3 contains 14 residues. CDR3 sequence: CASSEFEGNTEAFF. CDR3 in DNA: TGTGCCAGCAGTGAATTCGAGGGTAACACTGAAGCTTTCTTT.

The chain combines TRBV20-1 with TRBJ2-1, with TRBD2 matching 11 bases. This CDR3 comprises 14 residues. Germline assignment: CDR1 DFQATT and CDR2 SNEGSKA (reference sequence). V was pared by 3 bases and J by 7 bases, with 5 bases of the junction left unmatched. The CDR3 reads CSASISGGVNEQFF. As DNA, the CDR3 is TGCAGTGCTAGTATTAGCGGGGGGGTAAATGAGCAGTTCTTC.

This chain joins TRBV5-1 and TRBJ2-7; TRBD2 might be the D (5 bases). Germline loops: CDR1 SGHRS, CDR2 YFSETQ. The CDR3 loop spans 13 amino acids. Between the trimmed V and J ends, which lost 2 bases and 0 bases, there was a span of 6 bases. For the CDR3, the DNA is TGCGCCAGCAGCTTAGGGAGCTCCTACGAGCAGTACTTC. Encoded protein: CASSLGSSYEQYF.

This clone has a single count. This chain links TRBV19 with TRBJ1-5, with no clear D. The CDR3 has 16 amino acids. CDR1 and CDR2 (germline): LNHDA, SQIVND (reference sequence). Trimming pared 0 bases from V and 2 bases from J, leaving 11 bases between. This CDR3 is CASSIEPVRGNQPQHF. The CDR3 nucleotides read TGTGCCAGTAGTATAGAGCCGGTTCGAGGCAATCAGCCCCAGCATTTT.

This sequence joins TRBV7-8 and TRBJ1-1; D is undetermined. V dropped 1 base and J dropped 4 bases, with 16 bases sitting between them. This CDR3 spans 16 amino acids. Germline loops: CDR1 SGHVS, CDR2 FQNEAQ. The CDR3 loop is CASSLVGDLDSTEAFF. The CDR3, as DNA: TGTGCCAGCAGCTTAGTTGGAGACTTGGACTCCACTGAAGCTTTCTTT.

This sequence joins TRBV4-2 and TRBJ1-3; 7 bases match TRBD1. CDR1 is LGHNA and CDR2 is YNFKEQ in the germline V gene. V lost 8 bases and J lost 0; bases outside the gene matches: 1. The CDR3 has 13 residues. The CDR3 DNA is TGTGCCAGCGGACAGGCCTCTGGAAACACCATATATTTT. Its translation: CASGQASGNTIYF.

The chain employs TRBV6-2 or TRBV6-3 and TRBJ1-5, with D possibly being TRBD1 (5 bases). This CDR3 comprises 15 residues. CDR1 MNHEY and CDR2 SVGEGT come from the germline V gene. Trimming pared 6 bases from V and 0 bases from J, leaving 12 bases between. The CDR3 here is CASSLRRGSNQPQHF. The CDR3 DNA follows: TGTGCCAGCAGCCTCCGAAGGGGTAGCAATCAGCCCCAGCATTTT.

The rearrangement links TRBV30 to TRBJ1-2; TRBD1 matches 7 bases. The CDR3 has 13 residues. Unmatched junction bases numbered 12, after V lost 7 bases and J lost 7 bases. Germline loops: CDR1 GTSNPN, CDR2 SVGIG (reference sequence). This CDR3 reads CASRGTASFGYTF. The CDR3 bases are TGTGCCTCTAGGGGGACAGCTTCTTTTGGCTACACCTTC.

The CDR3 sequence is CASSLDGGATADTQYF. For the CDR3, the DNA is TGTGCCAGCAGCTTGGACGGGGGGGCCACTGCAGATACGCAGTATTTT. The chain combines TRBV5-4 with TRBJ2-3; 8 bases are a match to TRBD2. This CDR3 has 16 residues. Trimming removed 0 bases from V and 4 bases from J; junction bases left unmatched: 7. Germline-derived CDR1 and CDR2 are SGHNT and YYREEE (reference sequence).

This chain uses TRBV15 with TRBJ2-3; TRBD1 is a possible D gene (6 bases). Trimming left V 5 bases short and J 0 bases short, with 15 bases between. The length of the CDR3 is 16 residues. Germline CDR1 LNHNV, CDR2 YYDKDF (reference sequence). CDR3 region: CATSHRQAISTDTQYF. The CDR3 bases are TGTGCCACCAGCCACCGACAGGCGATAAGCACAGATACGCAGTATTTT.

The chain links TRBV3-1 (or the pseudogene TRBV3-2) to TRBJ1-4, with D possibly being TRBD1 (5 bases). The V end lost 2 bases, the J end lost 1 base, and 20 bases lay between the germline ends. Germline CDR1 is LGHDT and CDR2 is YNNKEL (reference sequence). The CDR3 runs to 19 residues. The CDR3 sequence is CASSQRSPGPGGTNEKLFF. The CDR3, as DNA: TGTGCCAGCAGCCAACGTTCACCGGGCCCGGGGGGAACTAATGAAAAACTGTTTTTT.

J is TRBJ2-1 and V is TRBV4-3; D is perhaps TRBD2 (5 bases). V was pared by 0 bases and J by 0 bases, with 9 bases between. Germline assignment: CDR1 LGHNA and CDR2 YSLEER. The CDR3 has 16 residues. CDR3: CASSQDRGSSYNEQFF. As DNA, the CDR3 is TGCGCCAGCAGCCAAGATAGAGGGAGCTCCTACAATGAGCAGTTCTTC.

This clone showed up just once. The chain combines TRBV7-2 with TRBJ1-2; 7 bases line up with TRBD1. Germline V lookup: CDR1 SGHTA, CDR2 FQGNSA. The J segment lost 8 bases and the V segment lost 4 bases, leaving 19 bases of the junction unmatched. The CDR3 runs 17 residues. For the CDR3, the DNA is TGTGCCAGCAGCTCCTTTCCGGGACAGTATTCCTCGGGGGGCTACACCTTC. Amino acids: CASSSFPGQYSSGGYTF. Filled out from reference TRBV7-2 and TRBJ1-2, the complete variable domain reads GAGVSQSPSNKVTEKGKDVELRCDPISGHTALYWYRQSLGQGLEFLIYFQGNSAPDKSGLPSDRFSAERTGGSVSTLTIQRTQQEDSAVYLCASSSFPGQYSSGGYTFGSGTRLTVV.